What follows are 12 T cell receptor beta chains derived from one specimen sequenced in a study of identical twins. TCRdb re-analysed the 5' RACE reads in MiXCR, keeping a single row per CDR3 protein. This table has fewer than 650,000 distinct CDR3 sequences, about 7.6% appearing once. These data were likewise used in another study, on yellow fever vaccine responses in identical twins.

The sequenced material came from PBMCs. The source is a woman younger than 30 in good health.

This clonotype was detected ten times or more. This chain joins TRBV24-1 and TRBJ2-7, with 7 bases that match TRBD2. CDR3 length: 14 amino acids. Germline CDR1 is KGHDR and CDR2 is SFDVKD. With V trimmed by 4 bases and J by 1 base, 3 bases remained unmatched. The CDR3, as DNA: TGTGCCACCAGTGACTCGGGAGGTTCCTACGAGCAGTACTTC. It is translated as CATSDSGGSYEQYF.

The V gene is TRBV4-2, the J gene TRBJ2-3; D unresolved. Trimming cost V 2 bases and J 0 bases, with 18 bases left between them. The germline V gene encodes CDR1 LGHNA and CDR2 YNFKEQ. The CDR3 loop spans 18 amino acids. The CDR3 region has the DNA TGTGCCAGCAGCCAAAGTCTTCAGTGCTGCCCTAGCACAGATACGCAGTATTTT. It is translated as CASSQSLQCCPSTDTQYF.

This clonotype appeared many times. The V gene is TRBV4-1, the J gene TRBJ1-4, with TRBD1 identical over 9 bases. Germline V gene sequence: CDR1 MGHRA, CDR2 YSYEKL. V dropped 2 bases and J dropped 5; count of bases not matched to a gene: 3. This CDR3 region has 15 residues. CDR3 region: CASSQSGTGNEKLFF. DNA for the CDR3: TGCGCCAGCAGCCAATCCGGGACAGGGAATGAAAAACTGTTTTTT.

The chain is built from TRBV29-1 and TRBJ2-2; 7 bases agree with TRBD2. V was clipped by 5 bases and J by 1 base; unmatched bases: 4. The CDR3 covers 14 residues. Germline CDR1 is SQVTM and CDR2 is ANQGSEA. The CDR3 protein is CSVFRGGNTGELFF. The DNA for the CDR3 is TGCAGCGTTTTCCGCGGGGGGAACACCGGGGAGCTGTTTTTT.

There are a few counts of this clonotype. CDR3 DNA sequence: TGCGCCAGCAGCTTACAGGGAGATAATTCACCCCTCCACTTT. Translated: CASSLQGDNSPLHF. V usage is TRBV5-1 and J usage is TRBJ1-6, with D possibly TRBD1 on 6 matching bases. Germline values: CDR1 SGHRS, CDR2 YFSETQ. V was pared by 2 bases and J by 5 bases, with 8 bases between. There are 14 residues in the CDR3. Based on the CDR3 plus reference TRBV5-1 and TRBJ1-6, the full variable domain is KAGVTQTPRYLIKTRGQQVTLSCSPISGHRSVSWYQQTPGQGLQFLFEYFSETQRNKGNFPGRFSGRQFSNSRSEMNVSTLELGDSALYLCASSLQGDNSPLHFGNGTRLTVT.

The sample holds a few counts of this clonotype. The chain couples TRBV6-5 to TRBJ2-3, with D maybe TRBD1 (6 bases). V lost 4 bases and J lost 0, with 11 bases in between. CDR1 and CDR2 (germline): MNHEY, SVGAGI. The CDR3 extends over 15 amino acids. CDR3 amino acids: CASSLMGASTDTQYF. CDR3 DNA sequence: TGTGCCAGCAGTTTAATGGGGGCTAGCACAGATACGCAGTATTTT.

This chain links TRBV5-1 with TRBJ2-3; 9 bases match TRBD2. The CDR3 runs 15 residues. CDR1 and CDR2 (germline): SGHRS, YFSETQ. The ends lost 4 bases at V and 7 bases at J; junction bases unmatched: 10. The CDR3 reads CASSPLGGGANTQYF. CDR3 in DNA: TGCGCCAGCAGCCCACTTGGCGGGGGGGCAAATACGCAGTATTTT.

The chain has TRBV20-1 and TRBJ2-7; D is unclear. V lost 1 base to trimming and J lost 0 bases, with 10 bases between them. This CDR3 has 14 residues. CDR1 and CDR2 (germline): DFQATT, SNEGSKA (reference sequence). The CDR3 DNA is TGCAGTGCTAGAGGTCGGCAGATCTCCTACGAGCAGTACTTC. Encoded protein: CSARGRQISYEQYF.

This clonotype was recorded many times. This chain connects TRBV10-3 to TRBJ2-1, with 12 bases matching TRBD2. J was trimmed by 4 bases and V by 4 bases; bases with no gene match: 2. Germline CDR1 and CDR2: ENHRY and SYGVKD. This CDR3 is 15 amino acids long. The CDR3 is CAISAGLAGYNEQFF. The CDR3 coding sequence is TGTGCCATCAGTGCGGGACTAGCGGGTTACAATGAGCAGTTCTTC.

This clonotype was picked up a small number of times. V is TRBV12-3 or TRBV12-4 and J is TRBJ1-2; D gene uncertain. V shed 5 bases and J shed 1 base, with 11 bases lying between them. This CDR3 has 14 residues. CDR3 residues: CASSQTRNNYGYTF. The CDR3 DNA follows: TGTGCCAGCAGTCAAACACGGAATAACTATGGCTACACCTTC.

This clonotype was found many times. The chain has TRBV11-2 and TRBJ2-7; 10 bases map to TRBD2. This CDR3 spans 15 amino acids. The V segment lost 7 bases and the J segment 4 bases; nucleotides outside the gene matches: 10. Germline V CDR1 and CDR2: SGHAT, FQNNGV. CDR3 coding DNA: TGTGCCAGCACCTCAAGACGGACTAGCGGATACGAGCAGTACTTC. Translation gives CASTSRRTSGYEQYF.

This clonotype was observed many times. This sequence joins TRBV12-3 or TRBV12-4 and TRBJ2-1; 8 bases fit TRBD1. This CDR3 spans 16 amino acids. J lost 3 bases, V lost 6 bases, and 10 bases had no gene match. As DNA, the CDR3 is TGTGCCAGCAGACCACTACAGGGGGATAACTACAATGAGCAGTTCTTC. Encoded protein: CASRPLQGDNYNEQFF.